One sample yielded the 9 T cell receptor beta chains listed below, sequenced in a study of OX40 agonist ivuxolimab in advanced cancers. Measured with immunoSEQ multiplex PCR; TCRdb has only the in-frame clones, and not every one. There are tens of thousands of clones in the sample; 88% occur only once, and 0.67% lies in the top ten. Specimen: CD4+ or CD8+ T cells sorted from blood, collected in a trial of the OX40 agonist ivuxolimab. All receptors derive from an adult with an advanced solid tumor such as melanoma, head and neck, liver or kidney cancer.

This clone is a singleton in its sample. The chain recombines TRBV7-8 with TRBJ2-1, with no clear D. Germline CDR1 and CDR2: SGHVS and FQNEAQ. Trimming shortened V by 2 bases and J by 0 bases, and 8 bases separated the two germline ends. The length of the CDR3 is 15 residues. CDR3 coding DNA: TGTGCCAGCAGCTTACGGACCGTCTCCTACAATGAGCAGTTCTTC. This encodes CASSLRTVSYNEQFF.

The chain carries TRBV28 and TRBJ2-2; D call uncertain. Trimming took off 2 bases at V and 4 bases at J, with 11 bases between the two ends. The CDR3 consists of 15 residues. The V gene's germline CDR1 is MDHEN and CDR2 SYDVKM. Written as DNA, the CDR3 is TGTGCCAGCAGTTTACCGTCGACACCCACCGGGGAGCTGTTTTTT. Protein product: CASSLPSTPTGELFF.

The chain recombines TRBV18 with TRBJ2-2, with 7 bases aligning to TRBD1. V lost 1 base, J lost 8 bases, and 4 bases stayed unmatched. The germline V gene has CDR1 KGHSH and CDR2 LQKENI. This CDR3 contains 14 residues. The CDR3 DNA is TGTGCCAGCTCACCACGGACAGGCGCGGGGGAGCTGTTTTTT. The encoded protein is CASSPRTGAGELFF.

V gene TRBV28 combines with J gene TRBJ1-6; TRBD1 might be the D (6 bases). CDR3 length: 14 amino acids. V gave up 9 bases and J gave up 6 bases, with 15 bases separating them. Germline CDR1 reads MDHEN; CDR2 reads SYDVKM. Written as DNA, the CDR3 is TGTGCCAGTGAGGGGGTCGGAGGTAATTCACCCCTCCACTTT. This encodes CASEGVGGNSPLHF.

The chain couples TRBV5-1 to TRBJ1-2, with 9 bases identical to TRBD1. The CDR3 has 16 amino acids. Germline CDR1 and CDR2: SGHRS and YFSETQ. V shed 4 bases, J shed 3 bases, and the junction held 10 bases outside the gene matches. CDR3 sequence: CASSRWGDRADYGYTF. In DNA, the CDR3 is TGCGCCAGCAGCCGCTGGGGGGACAGGGCAGACTATGGCTACACCTTC.

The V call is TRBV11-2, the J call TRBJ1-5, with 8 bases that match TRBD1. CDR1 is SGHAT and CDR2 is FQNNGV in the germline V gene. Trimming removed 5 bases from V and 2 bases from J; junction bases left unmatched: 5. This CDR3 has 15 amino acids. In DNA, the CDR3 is TGTGCCAGCAGCATCGACAGGGGAGGCAATCAGCCCCAGCATTTT. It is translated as CASSIDRGGNQPQHF.

CDR3 DNA: TGTGCCAGCAGTTTCTCCGGGACAGGGGACTACGAGCAGTACTTC. Amino acid sequence: CASSFSGTGDYEQYF. The chain employs TRBV28 and TRBJ2-7; 10 bases match TRBD1. J was trimmed by 3 bases and V by 3 bases; bases with no gene match: 5. Germline V gene data show CDR1 as MDHEN and CDR2 as SYDVKM. This CDR3 has 15 residues.

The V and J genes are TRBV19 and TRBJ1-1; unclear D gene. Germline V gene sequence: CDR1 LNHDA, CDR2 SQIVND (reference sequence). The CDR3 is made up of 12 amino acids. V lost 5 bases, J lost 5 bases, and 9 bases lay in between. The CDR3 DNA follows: TGTGCCAGTAGTCGGTATGGGACTGAAGCTTTCTTT. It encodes CASSRYGTEAFF.

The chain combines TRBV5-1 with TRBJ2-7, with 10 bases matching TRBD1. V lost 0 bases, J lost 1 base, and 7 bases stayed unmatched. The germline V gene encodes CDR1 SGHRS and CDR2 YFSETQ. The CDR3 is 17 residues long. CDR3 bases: TGCGCCAGCAGCTTGGGGACAGGGGGTTCCTCTTCCTACGAGCAGTACTTC. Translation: CASSLGTGGSSSYEQYF.